The 14 T cell receptor beta chains in this list originate from one sample, sequenced in a study of blood T cell repertoires in COVID-19. The table came from immunoSEQ multiplex PCR; TCRdb's copy has only in-frame clones and leaves some out. The sample lists 120,000 or so clones, 70% to 75% occurring once. Sequencing was carried out using peripheral blood. The receptors were sampled from a man aged 55 to 70 with acute or convalescent COVID-19.

The V and J genes are TRBV5-1 and TRBJ1-2; 7 nucleotides line up with TRBD1. V trimming: 0 bases; J trimming: 8 bases; junction bases outside the gene matches: 7. This CDR3 comprises 14 residues. Germline CDR1 and CDR2: SGHRS and YFSETQ. The CDR3 protein is CASSLEWTGEGYTF. The CDR3 DNA sequence: TGCGCCAGCAGCTTGGAGTGGACAGGCGAAGGCTACACCTTC.

DNA for the CDR3: TGCGCCAGCAGCTTGGCCGAAGAGATCCTAGCGGGGGGCCGCTACGAGCAGTACTTC. Translation: CASSLAEEILAGGRYEQYF. The rearrangement uses TRBV5-1 and TRBJ2-7; 11 bases fit TRBD2. The germline gives CDR1 SGHRS, CDR2 YFSETQ. V lost 0 bases, J lost 3 bases, and 14 bases stayed unmatched. The length of the CDR3 is 19 residues.

Here the CDR3 reads CASSLTPSNEQFF. The CDR3 coding sequence is TGTGCCAGCAGCTTAACCCCCAGTAATGAGCAGTTCTTC. This chain uses TRBV7-6 with TRBJ2-1, with D unclear. V lost 2 bases, J lost 7 bases, and 9 bases lay in between. From germline, CDR1 is SGHVS and CDR2 FNYEAQ. The CDR3 has 13 amino acids.

The V call is TRBV25-1, the J call TRBJ2-7; TRBD1 matches at 8 bases. Germline V lookup: CDR1 MGHDK, CDR2 SYGVNS. V was clipped by 4 bases and J by 3 bases; unmatched bases: 8. This CDR3 has 15 residues. CDR3 in amino acids: CASSGAGGARYEQYF. Here the CDR3 DNA reads TGTGCCAGCAGTGGTGCAGGGGGCGCCCGCTACGAGCAGTACTTC.

This clone came up once. The gene calls are TRBV6-5 and TRBJ1-1, with a weak D call TRBD1 (6 bases). Germline lookup yields CDR1 MNHEY and CDR2 SVGAGI. V was trimmed by 6 bases and J by 7 bases, leaving 18 bases between them. The CDR3 contains 14 residues. The CDR3 coding sequence is TGTGCCAGCAGAGCAGGACAGAGCTGGGGTGAAGCTTTCTTT. Protein: CASRAGQSWGEAFF.

This clone came up a few times. This rearrangement joins TRBV4-1 to TRBJ1-3; D gene unclear. The germline V and J ends were trimmed by 8 bases and 0 bases, with 8 bases remaining between them. The CDR3 has 13 residues. Germline V gives CDR1 MGHRA, CDR2 YSYEKL. The CDR3 nucleotides read TGCGCCAGCGCCCGGTCCTCTGGAAACACCATATATTTT. Its protein product is CASARSSGNTIYF.

The rearrangement links TRBV18 to TRBJ1-6, with D perhaps matching TRBD1 (5 bases). The CDR3 extends over 16 amino acids. Germline V gene lookup returns CDR1 KGHSH and CDR2 LQKENI. V was clipped by 4 bases and J by 4 bases, with 14 bases between them. The CDR3 DNA sequence: TGTGCCAGCTCACGCCAGGGTGCAGGGTATAATTCACCCCTCCACTTT. This sequence encodes CASSRQGAGYNSPLHF.

This chain joins TRBV13 and TRBJ1-2; unclear D gene. CDR3 length: 14 residues. Germline values: CDR1 PRHDT, CDR2 FYEKMQ (reference sequence). The ends were cut back, 2 bases at V and 2 bases at J, with 9 bases in the middle. CDR3 amino acids: CASSLSRENYGYTF. The CDR3 nucleotides are TGTGCCAGCAGCTTATCTCGAGAGAACTATGGCTACACCTTC.

This clone was seen more than once but under ten times. CDR3 sequence: CASSSGQGREQFF. The DNA for the CDR3 is TGTGCCAGCAGCTCGGGCCAGGGTCGGGAGCAGTTCTTC. This sequence joins TRBV7-3 and TRBJ2-1; D might be TRBD1 (5 bases). The CDR3 runs to 13 residues. Trimming left V 4 bases short and J 10 bases short, with 14 bases between. Per the germline V gene, CDR1 is SGHTA and CDR2 is FQGTGA.

For this clone: Other DNA sequences in the same sample also yield this CDR3. The chain uses TRBV29-1 and TRBJ1-4; D perhaps matches TRBD1 (6 bases). V was clipped by 6 bases and J by 3 bases, with 8 bases between them. The V gene's germline CDR1 is SQVTM and CDR2 ANQGSEA. This CDR3 contains 12 residues. The CDR3 DNA reads TGCAGCGTGCAGGGGCCTAATGAAAAACTGTTTTTT. It specifies CSVQGPNEKLFF.

The chain has TRBV19 and TRBJ2-1; no firm D call. With 8 bases removed from V and 3 bases from J, the gap between germline ends came to 5 bases. This CDR3 region has 11 residues. Germline V lookup: CDR1 LNHDA, CDR2 SQIVND (reference sequence). The CDR3 nucleotides are TGTGCCAGTGCGAACTACAATGAGCAGTTCTTC. It is translated as CASANYNEQFF.

The chain carries TRBV24-1 and TRBJ2-1; no firm D call. CDR3 size: 11 residues. Looked up from germline, CDR1 is KGHDR and CDR2 is SFDVKD. V gave up 4 bases and J gave up 8 bases, with 5 bases separating them. In nucleotides, the CDR3 is TGTGCCACCAGTGAAATCGATGAGCAGTTCTTC. It is translated as CATSEIDEQFF.

This rearrangement joins TRBV5-1 to TRBJ2-1; TRBD2 is a possible D gene (6 bases). V gave up 3 bases and J gave up 15 bases, with 19 bases separating them. The CDR3 sequence is 13 residues long. In germline, CDR1 is SGHRS, CDR2 YFSETQ. The CDR3 loop is CASSSRTEGGLFF. CDR3 in DNA: TGCGCCAGCAGCTCCAGGACGGAGGGAGGTCTGTTCTTC. Full variable domain (remainder filled in from reference TRBV5-1 and TRBJ2-1): KAGVTQTPRYLIKTRGQQVTLSCSPISGHRSVSWYQQTPGQGLQFLFEYFSETQRNKGNFPGRFSGRQFSNSRSEMNVSTLELGDSALYLCASSSRTEGGLFFGPGTRLTVL.

The chain employs TRBV6-5 and TRBJ1-1; unclear D gene. Trimming took off 6 bases at V and 6 bases at J, with 17 bases between the two ends. CDR1 and CDR2 (germline): MNHEY, SVGAGI. The CDR3 has 14 amino acids. The DNA for the CDR3 is TGTGCCAGCAGGATGGACGGTGAGAGGGCTGAAGCTTTCTTT. The encoded protein is CASRMDGERAEAFF.